The 30 T cell receptor beta chains below all came from one sample that was sequenced in a study of cytomegalovirus exposure and HLA in healthy donors. The PCR made use of 60 Vbeta and 13 Jbeta primers. Profiled with immunoSEQ multiplex PCR; TCRdb holds only in-frame clones, not every one. The repertoire holds about 120,000 clones, around 70% seen once, with under 4.5% in the top ten. The sample consisted of PBMCs. The receptors originated from a middle-aged man in good health and CMV-seropositive.

This clone was detected once. The chain has TRBV7-9 and TRBJ2-1; 7 nucleotides match TRBD1. Germline lookup yields CDR1 SEHNR and CDR2 FQNEAQ (reference sequence). The CDR3 loop spans 14 amino acids. The V segment lost 5 bases and the J segment 4 bases; nucleotides outside the gene matches: 5. CDR3 nucleotides: TGTGCCAGCAGCCCGGGACAGAATTACAATGAGCAGTTCTTC. It is translated as CASSPGQNYNEQFF.

This chain uses TRBV6-1 with TRBJ2-3; TRBD2 matches 8 bases. Looked up from germline, CDR1 is MNHNS and CDR2 is SASEGT. This CDR3 comprises 15 residues. Trimming removed 7 bases from V and 0 bases from J; junction bases left unmatched: 6. The CDR3 sequence: CASILSGESTDTQYF. Here the CDR3 DNA reads TGTGCCAGCATTCTTAGCGGGGAGAGCACAGATACGCAGTATTTT.

The chain carries TRBV7-9 and TRBJ2-7, with TRBD1 identical over 9 bases. Unmatched junction bases numbered 11, after V lost 6 bases and J lost 5 bases. From germline, CDR1 is SEHNR and CDR2 FQNEAQ (reference sequence). The CDR3 loop spans 15 amino acids. The CDR3 is CASSRPGQGTHEQYF. The CDR3 nucleotides are TGTGCCAGCAGTCGACCGGGACAGGGTACCCACGAGCAGTACTTC.

This clone has only a few counts. This rearrangement joins TRBV6-8 to TRBJ2-3, with 8 nucleotides matching TRBD2. V was clipped by 0 bases and J by 2 bases; unmatched bases: 16. CDR3 length equals 20 residues. The germline V gene encodes CDR1 MNHGY and CDR2 SAAAGT. DNA for the CDR3: TGTGCCAGCAGTTACTCGAAGGAGGGCGGGAGGTACCCTTTCACAGATACGCAGTATTTT. This translates into CASSYSKEGGRYPFTDTQYF.

The chain carries TRBV19 and TRBJ2-2, with no clear D. Trimming removed 5 bases from V and 4 bases from J, with 11 bases in between. The germline gives CDR1 LNHDA, CDR2 SQIVND (reference sequence). The CDR3 extends over 14 amino acids. CDR3 sequence reads: CASSLRRGTGELFF. The CDR3 region has the DNA TGTGCCAGTAGTCTTAGACGCGGCACCGGGGAGCTGTTTTTT.

V gene TRBV5-1 combines with J gene TRBJ2-1; tentative D call: TRBD1 (5 bases). The V gene lost 0 bases and the J gene lost 9 bases, with 16 bases spanning the gap. This CDR3 spans 15 amino acids. CDR1 SGHRS and CDR2 YFSETQ come from the germline V gene. The CDR3 region has the DNA TGCGCCAGCAGCTTGGACAGGATCGGAGTTGGTGAGCAGTTCTTC. Protein sequence: CASSLDRIGVGEQFF. The whole variable domain, remainder taken from reference TRBV5-1 and TRBJ2-1, is KAGVTQTPRYLIKTRGQQVTLSCSPISGHRSVSWYQQTPGQGLQFLFEYFSETQRNKGNFPGRFSGRQFSNSRSEMNVSTLELGDSALYLCASSLDRIGVGEQFFGPGTRLTVL.

The V gene is TRBV7-9, the J gene TRBJ1-1; D is unclear. CDR1 SEHNR and CDR2 FQNEAQ come from the germline V gene (reference sequence). This CDR3 is built from 17 residues. V lost 6 bases and J 6 bases, leaving 26 bases between the germline ends. In DNA form, the CDR3 reads TGTGCCAGCAGGCCCCCCCAACGCGTAAAGAAGGGAGCTGAAGCTTTCTTT. The encoded protein is CASRPPQRVKKGAEAFF. The full variable domain, completed using reference TRBV7-9 and TRBJ1-1, is DTGVSQNPRHKITKRGQNVTFRCDPISEHNRLYWYRQTLGQGPEFLTYFQNEAQLEKSRLLSDRFSAERPKGSFSTLEIQRTEQGDSAMYLCASRPPQRVKKGAEAFFGQGTRLTVV.

V and J are TRBV19 and TRBJ2-1, with a possible D match to TRBD2 (5 bases). Trimming left V 3 bases short and J 6 bases short, with 18 bases between. The CDR3 is made up of 16 amino acids. Germline CDR1 reads LNHDA; CDR2 reads SQIVND (reference sequence). The CDR3 protein is CASSIGGLHSGNEQFF. The CDR3 region has the DNA TGTGCCAGTAGTATCGGTGGGCTTCACAGCGGCAATGAGCAGTTCTTC.

The rearrangement uses TRBV9 and TRBJ2-1; TRBD1 matches at 9 bases. Trimming removed 0 bases from V and 8 bases from J; junction bases left unmatched: 6. The CDR3 is 15 residues long. Germline-derived CDR1 and CDR2 are SGDLS and YYNGEE. In nucleotides, the CDR3 is TGTGCCAGCAGCGTAGGACAGGGGGGCTGGGATGAGCAGTTCTTC. Encoded protein: CASSVGQGGWDEQFF.

A word on this clone: At the DNA level, this CDR3 is encoded by other sequences in the same sample as well. The genes are TRBV30 and TRBJ1-1; 8 bases are shared with TRBD1. CDR3 size: 13 residues. V was clipped by 4 bases and J by 2 bases; unmatched bases: 3. Looked up from germline, CDR1 is GTSNPN and CDR2 is SVGIG (reference sequence). The CDR3 DNA follows: TGTGCCTGGACAGGGGGCTTTAACACTGAAGCTTTCTTT. Encoded protein: CAWTGGFNTEAFF.

This chain uses TRBV4-3 with TRBJ2-7; 9 bases map to TRBD1. Germline assignment: CDR1 LGHNA and CDR2 YSLEER. J lost 7 bases, V lost 3 bases, and 4 bases had no gene match. The CDR3 is 13 amino acids. The CDR3: CASSQDRGREQYF. The CDR3 region has the DNA TGCGCCAGCAGCCAGGACAGGGGACGGGAGCAGTACTTC.

This chain joins TRBV6-4 and TRBJ2-3; D is possibly TRBD1 (5 bases). From germline, CDR1 is MRHNA and CDR2 SNTAGT. CDR3 length equals 14 residues. V was trimmed by 4 bases and J by 2 bases, leaving 10 bases between them. CDR3 DNA: TGTGCCAGCAGTGCAGGGTCTCACACAGATACGCAGTATTTT. This codes for CASSAGSHTDTQYF.

The chain uses TRBV9 and TRBJ2-7; TRBD2 matches at 14 bases. This CDR3 is 16 amino acids long. Trimming removed 3 bases from V and 5 bases from J; junction bases left unmatched: 7. Germline V gene lookup returns CDR1 SGDLS and CDR2 YYNGEE. The CDR3 loop is CASSGLAGGPGNEQYF. The CDR3 bases are TGTGCCAGCAGCGGACTAGCGGGAGGGCCGGGTAACGAGCAGTACTTC.

The chain uses TRBV9 and TRBJ2-1; D is perhaps TRBD2 (6 bases). The CDR3 consists of 16 residues. Germline CDR1 SGDLS, CDR2 YYNGEE. V shed 1 base and J shed 1 base, with 12 bases lying between them. CDR3 in amino acids: CASSVSGTRSYNEQFF. CDR3 nucleotide sequence: TGTGCCAGCAGCGTATCCGGGACTCGTTCCTACAATGAGCAGTTCTTC.

This chain joins TRBV7-8 and TRBJ2-5, with D possibly being TRBD2 (5 bases). V lost 5 bases to trimming and J lost 4 bases, with 14 bases between them. CDR1 SGHVS and CDR2 FQNEAQ come from the germline V gene. The CDR3 totals 14 residues. CDR3 sequence reads: CASSLQLDRETQYF. The CDR3 region has the DNA TGTGCCAGCAGCCTCCAACTAGATCGAGAGACCCAGTACTTC.

This chain connects TRBV6-1 to TRBJ2-1; 8 bases are a match to TRBD2. The CDR3 is 17 residues long. Unmatched junction bases numbered 12, after V lost 4 bases and J lost 4 bases. The germline gives CDR1 MNHNS, CDR2 SASEGT. This chain's CDR3 is CASSVDGGGTLYNEQFF. CDR3 nucleotides: TGTGCCAGCAGTGTCGATGGCGGGGGGACCCTTTACAATGAGCAGTTCTTC.

The chain uses TRBV28 and TRBJ2-3, with 7 bases identical to TRBD2. The CDR3 has 16 amino acids. Germline V CDR1 and CDR2: MDHEN, SYDVKM. V lost 1 base and J lost 5; bases outside the gene matches: 9. Written as DNA, the CDR3 is TGTGCCAGCAGTTTATCAGGGCGGGAGCTCGGAGATACGCAGTATTTT. It is translated as CASSLSGRELGDTQYF. Variable domain in full (rest from reference TRBV28 and TRBJ2-3): DVKVTQSSRYLVKRTGEKVFLECVQDMDHENMFWYRQDPGLGLRLIYFSYDVKMKEKGDIPEGYSVSREKKERFSLILESASTNQTSMYLCASSLSGRELGDTQYFGPGTRLTVL.

The chain links TRBV7-2 to TRBJ2-1, with 8 bases identical to TRBD2. The V segment lost 1 base and the J segment 4 bases; nucleotides outside the gene matches: 3. Germline lookup yields CDR1 SGHTA and CDR2 FQGNSA. CDR3 length: 15 amino acids. The CDR3 region has the DNA TGTGCCAGCAGCTTAGAACTAGCGGATTACAATGAGCAGTTCTTC. Protein sequence: CASSLELADYNEQFF. Full variable domain (missing parts from reference TRBV7-2 and TRBJ2-1): GAGVSQSPSNKVTEKGKDVELRCDPISGHTALYWYRQSLGQGLEFLIYFQGNSAPDKSGLPSDRFSAERTGGSVSTLTIQRTQQEDSAVYLCASSLELADYNEQFFGPGTRLTVL.

This chain links TRBV6-1 with TRBJ2-7; a weak D match, TRBD1 (6 bases). The CDR3 length is 13 residues. Germline V gives CDR1 MNHNS, CDR2 SASEGT. V lost 5 bases and J 5 bases, leaving 13 bases between the germline ends. The CDR3 DNA reads as TGTGCCAGCAGTATCCCACAGGGTAACGAGCAGTACTTC. Its translation is CASSIPQGNEQYF.

In this sample, this clone turned up a few times. This chain uses TRBV5-1 with TRBJ2-2, with 9 bases identical to TRBD1. The CDR3 totals 15 residues. CDR1 is SGHRS, CDR2 YFSETQ, per germline. Unmatched junction bases numbered 3, after V lost 3 bases and J lost 3 bases. The CDR3 DNA reads TGCGCCAGCAGCTCCGGGACAGGGCACACCGGGGAGCTGTTTTTT. This translates into CASSSGTGHTGELFF.

This rearrangement joins TRBV5-1 to TRBJ2-7; TRBD2 agrees at 12 bases. After removal of 4 bases from V and 6 bases from J, the junction contained 17 bases not matched to a gene. Per the germline V gene, CDR1 is SGHRS and CDR2 is YFSETQ. The CDR3 consists of 18 residues. CDR3 DNA sequence: TGCGCCAGCAGCATTGTCCCTAAGACTAGCGGGGGATCAGCCGAGCAGTACTTC. It specifies CASSIVPKTSGGSAEQYF.

The V and J genes are TRBV9 and TRBJ1-5; TRBD1 matches 7 bases. J lost 5 bases, V lost 4 bases, and 9 bases had no gene match. Germline V gene data show CDR1 as SGDLS and CDR2 as YYNGEE. The CDR3 spans 15 residues. The CDR3, as DNA: TGTGCCAGCAGCTCCCTCGGGACAGTGGATCAGCCCCAGCATTTT. The encoded protein is CASSSLGTVDQPQHF.

Only a few counts were recorded for this clone. This chain joins TRBV14 and TRBJ2-1; maybe TRBD1 (5 bases). Trimming removed 0 bases at V and 0 bases at J, with 21 bases between. Looked up from germline, CDR1 is SGHDN and CDR2 is FVKESK. This CDR3 contains 20 residues. CDR3 residues: CASSQDLRADFQGSYNEQFF. The CDR3 region has the DNA TGTGCCAGCAGCCAAGATCTCCGAGCCGACTTCCAGGGCTCCTACAATGAGCAGTTCTTC.

The V call is TRBV5-6, the J call TRBJ2-7; 10 bases map to TRBD1. J was trimmed by 2 bases and V by 4 bases; bases with no gene match: 3. This CDR3 comprises 14 residues. Germline loops: CDR1 SGHDT, CDR2 YYEEEE. The chain's CDR3 is CASSPGTGAYEQYF. CDR3 DNA sequence: TGTGCCAGCAGCCCCGGGACAGGGGCCTACGAGCAGTACTTC.

J is TRBJ1-5 and V is TRBV4-3; 8 bases line up with TRBD1. V shed 0 bases, J shed 7 bases, and the junction held 8 bases outside the gene matches. Germline V lookup: CDR1 LGHNA, CDR2 YSLEER. This CDR3 comprises 16 residues. The CDR3 region has the DNA TGCGCCAGCAGCCAAGAGTTCGCACAGGGGGGACAGCCCCAGCATTTT. Protein: CASSQEFAQGGQPQHF.

This clone appeared once. The V call is TRBV9, the J call TRBJ1-2; D remains unclear. V was cut by 0 bases and J by 3 bases, with 9 bases left in between. The germline gives CDR1 SGDLS, CDR2 YYNGEE. There are 14 residues in the CDR3. Written as DNA, the CDR3 is TGTGCCAGCAGCGTAGACCTAAGCGACTATGGCTACACCTTC. Residues: CASSVDLSDYGYTF.

This chain uses TRBV5-1 with TRBJ2-1, with TRBD1 matching over 7 bases. Germline V gene sequence: CDR1 SGHRS, CDR2 YFSETQ. The J segment lost 9 bases and the V segment lost 2 bases, leaving 8 bases of the junction unmatched. The CDR3 sequence is 14 residues long. The CDR3 protein is CASSFSGGEGEQFF. CDR3 in DNA: TGCGCCAGCAGCTTTTCAGGGGGAGAGGGTGAGCAGTTCTTC.

The CDR3 sequence: CATSRGVTGTSVYEQYF. CDR3 sequence (DNA): TGTGCCACCAGCAGAGGGGTGACTGGGACTAGCGTGTACGAGCAGTACTTC. The chain has TRBV15 and TRBJ2-7; 10 positions agree with TRBD2. V shed 1 base, J shed 4 bases, and the junction held 10 bases outside the gene matches. The CDR3 consists of 17 residues. Germline lookup yields CDR1 LNHNV and CDR2 YYDKDF (reference sequence).

The V call is TRBV15, the J call TRBJ2-7, with D perhaps matching TRBD1 (5 bases). V was shortened by 1 base and J by 4 bases, with 14 bases between the two germline ends. The CDR3 loop spans 15 amino acids. Per the germline V gene, CDR1 is LNHNV and CDR2 is YYDKDF (reference sequence). CDR3 residues: CATSRGEGEGYEQYF. The CDR3 nucleotides read TGTGCCACCAGCAGAGGTGAAGGGGAAGGTTACGAGCAGTACTTC.

The rearrangement uses TRBV5-6 and TRBJ2-6; unclear D gene. CDR1 SGHDT and CDR2 YYEEEE come from the germline V gene. The V gene lost 2 bases and the J gene lost 2 bases, with 2 bases spanning the gap. The CDR3 extends over 13 amino acids. The chain's CDR3 is CASSFTGANVLTF. CDR3 sequence (DNA): TGTGCCAGCAGCTTCACTGGGGCCAACGTCCTGACTTTC.